This T cell receptor (beta chain) appears in the sequencing data of a study of blood T cells in healthy people across ages. This CDR3 is built from 15 residues. The V end lost 5 bases, the J end lost 0 bases, and 13 bases lay between the germline ends. This clonotype was recorded once. Combining a sample-barcoded 5' primer with a J-beta primer mix, a second PCR ran for roughly 6 to 12 cycles. TCRdb re-analysed the 5' RACE reads in MiXCR, keeping a single row per CDR3 protein. The top ten hold 7.7% of the sample, which has 1.5 million to 2 million distinct CDR3 sequences, roughly 30% seen once. This TCR came from a woman aged 30 to 39 in good health. J is TRBJ1-1 and V is TRBV12-3 or TRBV12-4; no clear D. Material for sequencing was blood. DNA of the CDR3: TGTGCCAGCAGTCACTCGACAAATATGAACACTGAAGCTTTCTTT. Protein sequence: CASSHSTNMNTEAFF.